Shown below are 15 T cell receptor beta chains from a single sample sequenced in a study of blood T cell repertoires in COVID-19. This table comes from immunoSEQ multiplex PCR, and its TCRdb copy is limited to in-frame clones, with some not included. The data show fewer than 75,000 clones, with nearly 90% seen just once and over 3% held by the top ten. The specimen was peripheral blood. These receptor sequences come from a man in his 70s with acute or convalescent COVID-19.

The rearrangement uses TRBV11-1 and TRBJ2-7, with D perhaps TRBD2 (5 bases). The CDR3 runs 12 residues. Trimming took off 4 bases at V and 12 bases at J, with 16 bases between the two ends. Germline V gene data show CDR1 as SGHAT and CDR2 as FQDESV (reference sequence). The CDR3 bases are TGTGCCAGCAGCTACCCCGGGGTGGAGTTGTACTTC. Translation gives CASSYPGVELYF.

The rearrangement links TRBV12-3 or TRBV12-4 to TRBJ1-3, with 7 bases fitting TRBD1. J was trimmed by 0 bases and V by 10 bases; bases with no gene match: 3. The CDR3 spans 13 residues. The CDR3 sequence is CANRQGSGNTIYF. For the CDR3, the DNA is TGTGCCAACCGACAGGGCTCTGGAAACACCATATATTTT.

V gene TRBV6-2 or TRBV6-3 combines with J gene TRBJ2-2, with 8 bases fitting TRBD2. Germline V gene lookup returns CDR1 MNHEY and CDR2 SVGEGT. V shed 2 bases, J shed 3 bases, and the junction held 2 bases outside the gene matches. The CDR3 loop spans 15 amino acids. The CDR3 region has the DNA TGTGCCAGCAGTTACGCGGGGGGAGACACCGGGGAGCTGTTTTTT. It is translated as CASSYAGGDTGELFF.

This clone was counted a few times. This rearrangement joins TRBV5-1 to TRBJ2-7, with TRBD2 identical over 7 bases. The V gene's germline CDR1 is SGHRS and CDR2 YFSETQ. The CDR3 consists of 16 residues. The V and J ends lost 4 bases and 4 bases, in that order; junction bases with no gene match: 14. The CDR3 bases are TGCGCCAGCAGCCCCCGTGGGGGGGAACCCCGATACGAGCAGTACTTC. Amino acids: CASSPRGGEPRYEQYF.

This chain links TRBV11-2 with TRBJ1-2; D ambiguous. Trimming left V 3 bases short and J 8 bases short, with 13 bases between. CDR3 length: 13 residues. Germline values: CDR1 SGHAT, CDR2 FQNNGV. In DNA, the CDR3 is TGTGCCAGCAGCTTCCCCCGGCAGGCGGGCTACACCTTC. Protein sequence: CASSFPRQAGYTF.

The chain couples TRBV12-3 or TRBV12-4 to TRBJ1-4; tentative D call: TRBD1 (6 bases). V lost 8 bases, J lost 8 bases, and 12 bases lay in between. This CDR3 is built from 12 residues. CDR3 amino acids: CASLGRGEKLFF. The CDR3 DNA follows: TGTGCCAGCCTCGGGAGGGGGGAAAAACTGTTTTTT.

This chain joins TRBV19 and TRBJ1-5; 7 bases align to TRBD1. The trim removed 0 bases at V and 3 bases at J, leaving 5 bases unmatched. This CDR3 spans 16 amino acids. The germline V gene encodes CDR1 LNHDA and CDR2 SQIVND (reference sequence). The CDR3 region has the DNA TGTGCCAGTAGTATAGAAACAGGGGCCCACAATCAGCCCCAGCATTTT. Amino acid sequence: CASSIETGAHNQPQHF.

The table lists this clone with a few counts. This sequence joins TRBV4-2 and TRBJ2-5; 12 nucleotides agree with TRBD1. The CDR3 extends over 15 amino acids. Germline V gives CDR1 LGHNA, CDR2 YNFKEQ. With V trimmed by 1 base and J by 4 bases, 1 base remained unmatched. In DNA form, the CDR3 reads TGTGCCAGCAGCCAAGGGGGACAGGGGGCAGAGACCCAGTACTTC. It encodes CASSQGGQGAETQYF.

The table lists this clone with a count of one. The chain employs TRBV21-1 and TRBJ2-2; TRBD2 is taken as the D call from the table, unchecked against the DNA. TRBV21-1 constitutes a pseudogene. The CDR3 covers 13 residues. CDR3 sequence reads: CASSKPPGGELFF. The CDR3 DNA follows: TGTGCCAGCAGCAAACCCCCCGGCGGGGAGCTGTTTTTT.

This clone was recorded only once. The rearrangement joins TRBV28 to TRBJ1-6, with TRBD1 identical over 8 bases. The CDR3 totals 13 residues. With V trimmed by 6 bases and J by 9 bases, 4 bases remained unmatched. Germline CDR1 MDHEN, CDR2 SYDVKM. The CDR3 reads CASRTGVTSPLHF. DNA of the CDR3: TGTGCCAGCAGGACAGGGGTCACTTCACCCCTCCACTTT.

This clone was counted a single time. The rearrangement uses TRBV29-1 and TRBJ2-1; 8 positions agree with TRBD1. Trimming took 2 bases from V and 3 from J; bases not matched to a gene: 12. Germline V lookup: CDR1 SQVTM, CDR2 ANQGSEA. The CDR3 totals 17 residues. CDR3 loop: CSVEIKTGTGIYNEQFF. The CDR3 DNA reads as TGCAGCGTTGAAATCAAAACCGGGACAGGCATCTACAATGAGCAGTTCTTC.

The rearrangement links TRBV19 to TRBJ1-6; 9 bases fit TRBD1. V shed 7 bases and J 10 bases; nucleotides not matched to a gene: 11. The CDR3 spans 15 residues. The V gene's germline CDR1 is LNHDA and CDR2 SQIVND (reference sequence). This chain's CDR3 is CASKRTGGWESPLHF. For the CDR3, the DNA is TGTGCCAGTAAGAGAACAGGGGGCTGGGAGTCACCCCTCCACTTT.

This chain links TRBV19 with TRBJ1-6; 8 nucleotides agree with TRBD1. V was pared by 3 bases and J by 11 bases, with 6 bases of the junction left unmatched. CDR3 size: 14 residues. Germline V CDR1 and CDR2: LNHDA, SQIVND (reference sequence). CDR3 sequence reads: CASSMAGGVTPLHF. The CDR3 nucleotides read TGTGCCAGTAGTATGGCAGGGGGCGTGACACCCCTCCACTTT.

This chain connects TRBV19 to TRBJ2-2; tentative D call: TRBD1 (5 bases). Germline CDR1 LNHDA, CDR2 SQIVND (reference sequence). V was cut by 6 bases and J by 0 bases, with 14 bases left in between. CDR3 length equals 16 residues. In DNA, the CDR3 is TGTGCCAGTAGCCTCCTATACAGGACGAACACCGGGGAGCTGTTTTTT. Protein product: CASSLLYRTNTGELFF. Using reference TRBV19 and TRBJ2-2 for the parts outside the CDR3, the full variable domain is DGGITQSPKYLFRKEGQNVTLSCEQNLNHDAMYWYRQDPGQGLRLIYYSQIVNDFQKGDIAEGYSVSREKKESFPLTVTSAQKNPTAFYLCASSLLYRTNTGELFFGEGSRLTVL.

V is TRBV6-5 and J is TRBJ1-4; TRBD1 matches 7 bases. With V trimmed by 6 bases and J by 5 bases, 6 bases remained unmatched. The CDR3 totals 14 residues. Germline CDR1 MNHEY, CDR2 SVGAGI. Written as DNA, the CDR3 is TGTGCCAGCAGGGGACAGAAAACCAATGAAAAACTGTTTTTT. Translated: CASRGQKTNEKLFF.